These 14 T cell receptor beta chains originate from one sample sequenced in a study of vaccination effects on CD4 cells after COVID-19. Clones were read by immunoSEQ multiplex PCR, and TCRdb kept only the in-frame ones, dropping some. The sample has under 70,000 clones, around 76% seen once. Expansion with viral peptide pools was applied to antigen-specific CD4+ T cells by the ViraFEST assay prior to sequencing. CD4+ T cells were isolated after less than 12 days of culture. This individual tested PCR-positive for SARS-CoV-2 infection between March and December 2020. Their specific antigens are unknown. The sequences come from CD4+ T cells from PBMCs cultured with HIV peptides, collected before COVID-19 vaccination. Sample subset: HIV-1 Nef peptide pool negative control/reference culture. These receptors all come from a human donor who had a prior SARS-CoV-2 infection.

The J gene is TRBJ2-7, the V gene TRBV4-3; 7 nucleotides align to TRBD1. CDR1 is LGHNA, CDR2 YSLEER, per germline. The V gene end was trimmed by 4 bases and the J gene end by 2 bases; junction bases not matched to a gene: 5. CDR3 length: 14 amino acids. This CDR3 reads CASSRRTGAYEQYF. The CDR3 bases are TGCGCCAGCAGCCGTCGAACAGGGGCCTACGAGCAGTACTTC.

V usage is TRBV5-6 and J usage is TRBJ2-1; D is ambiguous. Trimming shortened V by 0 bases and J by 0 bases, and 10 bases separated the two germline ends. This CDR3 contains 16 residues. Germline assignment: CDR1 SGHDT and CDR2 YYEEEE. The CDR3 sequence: CASSLVGKSSYNEQFF. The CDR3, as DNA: TGTGCCAGCAGCTTGGTTGGGAAGAGCTCCTACAATGAGCAGTTCTTC. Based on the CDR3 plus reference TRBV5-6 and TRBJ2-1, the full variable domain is DAGVTQSPTHLIKTRGQQVTLRCSPKSGHDTVSWYQQALGQGPQFIFQYYEEEERQRGNFPDRFSGHQFPNYSSELNVNALLLGDSALYLCASSLVGKSSYNEQFFGPGTRLTVL.

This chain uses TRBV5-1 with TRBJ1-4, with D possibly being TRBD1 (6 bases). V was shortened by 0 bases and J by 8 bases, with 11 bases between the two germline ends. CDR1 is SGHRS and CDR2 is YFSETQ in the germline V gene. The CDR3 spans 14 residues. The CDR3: CASSLGTVGEKLFF. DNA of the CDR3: TGCGCCAGCAGCTTGGGGACAGTTGGGGAAAAACTGTTTTTT.

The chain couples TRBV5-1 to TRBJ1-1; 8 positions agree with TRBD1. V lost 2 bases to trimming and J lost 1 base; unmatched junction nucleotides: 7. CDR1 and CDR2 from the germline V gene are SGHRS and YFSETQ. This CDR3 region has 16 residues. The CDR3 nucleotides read TGCGCCAGCAGCTTCTTCCCCGGGACAGGGAACACTGAAGCTTTCTTT. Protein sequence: CASSFFPGTGNTEAFF. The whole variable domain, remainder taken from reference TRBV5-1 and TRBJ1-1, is KAGVTQTPRYLIKTRGQQVTLSCSPISGHRSVSWYQQTPGQGLQFLFEYFSETQRNKGNFPGRFSGRQFSNSRSEMNVSTLELGDSALYLCASSFFPGTGNTEAFFGQGTRLTVV.

The CDR3: CASSLGGLAGSNEQFF. CDR3 nucleotides: TGCGCCAGCAGCTTGGGTGGACTAGCGGGGTCGAATGAGCAGTTCTTC. This sequence joins TRBV5-1 and TRBJ2-1, with 12 bases lining up with TRBD2. This CDR3 comprises 16 residues. Germline loops: CDR1 SGHRS, CDR2 YFSETQ. The trim removed 0 bases at V and 7 bases at J, leaving 5 bases unmatched.

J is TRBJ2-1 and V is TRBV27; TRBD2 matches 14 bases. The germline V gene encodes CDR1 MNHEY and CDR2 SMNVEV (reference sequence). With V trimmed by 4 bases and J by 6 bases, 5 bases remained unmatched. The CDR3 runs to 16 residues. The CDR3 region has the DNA TGTGCCAGCAGTTCCCCGGGACTAGCGGGAGTCAATGAGCAGTTCTTC. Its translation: CASSSPGLAGVNEQFF.

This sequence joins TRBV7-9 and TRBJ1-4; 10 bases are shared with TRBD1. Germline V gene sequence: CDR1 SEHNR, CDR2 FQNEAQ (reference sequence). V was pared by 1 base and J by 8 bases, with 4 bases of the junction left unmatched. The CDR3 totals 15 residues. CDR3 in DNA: TGTGCCAGCAGCTTAGGACAGGGGGCAGAGGAAAAACTGTTTTTT. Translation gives CASSLGQGAEEKLFF.

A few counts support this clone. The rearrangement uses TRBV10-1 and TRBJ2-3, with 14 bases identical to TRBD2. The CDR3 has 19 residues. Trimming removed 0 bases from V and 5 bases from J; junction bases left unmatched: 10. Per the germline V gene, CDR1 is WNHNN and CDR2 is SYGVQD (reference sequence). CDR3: CASSESRLAGGPQIDTQYF. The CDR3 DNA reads TGCGCCAGCAGTGAGTCCCGACTAGCGGGAGGGCCGCAGATAGATACGCAGTATTTT.

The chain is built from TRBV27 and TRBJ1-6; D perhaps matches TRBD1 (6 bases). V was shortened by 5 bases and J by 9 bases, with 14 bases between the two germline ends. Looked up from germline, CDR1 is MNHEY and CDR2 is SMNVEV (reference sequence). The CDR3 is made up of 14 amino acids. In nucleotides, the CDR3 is TGTGCCAGCAGTATCATGGGGGCTAGTTCACCCCTCCACTTT. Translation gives CASSIMGASSPLHF.

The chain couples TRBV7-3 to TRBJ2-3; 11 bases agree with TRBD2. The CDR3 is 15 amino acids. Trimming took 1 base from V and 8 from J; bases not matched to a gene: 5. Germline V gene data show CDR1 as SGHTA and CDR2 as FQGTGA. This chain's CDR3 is CASSLIAGGRSTQYF. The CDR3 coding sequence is TGTGCCAGCAGCTTAATAGCGGGGGGGCGTAGTACGCAGTATTTT. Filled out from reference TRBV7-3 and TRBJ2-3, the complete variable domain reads GAGVSQTPSNKVTEKGKYVELRCDPISGHTALYWYRQSLGQGPEFLIYFQGTGAADDSGLPNDRFFAVRPEGSVSTLKIQRTERGDSAVYLCASSLIAGGRSTQYFGPGTRLTVL.

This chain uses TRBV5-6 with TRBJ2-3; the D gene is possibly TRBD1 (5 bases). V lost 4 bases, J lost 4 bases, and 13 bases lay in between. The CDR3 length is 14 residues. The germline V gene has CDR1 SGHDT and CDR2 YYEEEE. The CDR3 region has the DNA TGTGCCAGCAGCAATGGACAAGGAGCAGATACGCAGTATTTT. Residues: CASSNGQGADTQYF.

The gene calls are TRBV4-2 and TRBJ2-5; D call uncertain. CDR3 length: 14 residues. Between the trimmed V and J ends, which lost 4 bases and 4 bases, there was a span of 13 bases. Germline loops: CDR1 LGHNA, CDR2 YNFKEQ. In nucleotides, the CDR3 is TGTGCCAGCAGCCTCGAAAGGTCGTTAGAGACCCAGTACTTC. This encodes CASSLERSLETQYF.

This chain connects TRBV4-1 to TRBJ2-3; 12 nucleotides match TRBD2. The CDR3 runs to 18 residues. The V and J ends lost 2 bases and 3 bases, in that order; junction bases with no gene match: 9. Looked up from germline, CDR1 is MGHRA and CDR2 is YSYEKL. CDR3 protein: CASSQRGTSGGLTDTQYF. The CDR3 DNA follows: TGCGCCAGCAGCCAACGAGGTACTAGCGGGGGGCTGACAGATACGCAGTATTTT.

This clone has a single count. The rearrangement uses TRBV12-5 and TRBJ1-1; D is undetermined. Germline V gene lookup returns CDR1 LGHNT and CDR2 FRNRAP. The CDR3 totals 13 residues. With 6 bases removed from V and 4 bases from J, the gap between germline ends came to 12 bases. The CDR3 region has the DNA TGTGCTAGTGGAAGGCGGAGCGGCACTGAAGCTTTCTTT. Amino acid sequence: CASGRRSGTEAFF. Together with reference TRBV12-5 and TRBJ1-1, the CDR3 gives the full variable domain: DARVTQTPRHKVTEMGQEVTMRCQPILGHNTVFWYRQTMMQGLELLAYFRNRAPLDDSGMPKDRFSAEMPDATLATLKIQPSEPRDSAVYFCASGRRSGTEAFFGQGTRLTVV.